Below are 32 T cell receptor beta chains sequenced from a single sample in a study of shared T cell receptors in the human thymus. Sequencing was performed with immunoSEQ multiplex PCR; in TCRdb, only in-frame clones are kept and a portion is missing. Of 500,000 to 850,000 clones listed, about 89% are singletons. These data were likewise used in another study, on human thymus T cells.

Sequencing input: thymocytes. These receptors came from a boy younger than two with a congenital heart defect.

The gene calls are TRBV4-1 and TRBJ1-3; D ambiguous. Germline V gene sequence: CDR1 MGHRA, CDR2 YSYEKL. The CDR3 consists of 19 residues. The V gene lost 4 bases and the J gene lost 0 bases, with 22 bases spanning the gap. The CDR3 loop is CASSLTVPSLSSSGNTIYF. The CDR3 DNA follows: TGCGCCAGCAGCCTCACAGTCCCCAGTCTATCGAGCTCTGGAAACACCATATATTTT.

Turning to this clone: Other DNA sequences in this specimen translate into the identical CDR3. This chain uses TRBV7-9 with TRBJ1-2; D might be TRBD1 (6 bases). Per the germline V gene, CDR1 is SEHNR and CDR2 is FQNEAQ (reference sequence). This CDR3 is 11 amino acids long. V gave up 3 bases and J gave up 8 bases, with 7 bases separating them. CDR3 sequence reads: CASSFRGGYTF. CDR3 sequence (DNA): TGTGCCAGCAGCTTCAGGGGAGGCTACACCTTC.

The gene calls are TRBV6-5 and TRBJ2-2; TRBD2 is a possible D gene (5 bases). Germline loops: CDR1 MNHEY, CDR2 SVGAGI. This CDR3 is 15 amino acids long. The V and J ends lost 2 bases and 2 bases respectively, with 9 bases between them. CDR3 residues: CASSYRLANTGELFF. CDR3 bases: TGTGCCAGCAGTTACCGTCTAGCAAACACCGGGGAGCTGTTTTTT.

The chain couples TRBV6-5 to TRBJ1-5; no reliable D call. The CDR3 is made up of 16 amino acids. The germline gives CDR1 MNHEY, CDR2 SVGAGI. Trimming removed 4 bases from V and 0 bases from J, with 13 bases in between. The CDR3 DNA follows: TGTGCCAGCAGTTGTGCCCGAGAATATAGCAATCAGCCCCAGCATTTT. Translation: CASSCAREYSNQPQHF.

There are a few counts of this clone. This chain connects TRBV5-4 to TRBJ1-1, with D unresolved. CDR3 length equals 11 residues. The V end lost 5 bases, the J end lost 6 bases, and 8 bases lay between the germline ends. Germline-derived CDR1 and CDR2 are SGHNT and YYREEE (reference sequence). CDR3 DNA: TGTGCCAGCAGTTCGAGTTCTGAAGCTTTCTTT. Its protein is CASSSSSEAFF.

The chain links TRBV10-3 to TRBJ2-7; TRBD1 agrees at 8 bases. Germline V gives CDR1 ENHRY, CDR2 SYGVKD. The V gene end was trimmed by 8 bases and the J gene end by 2 bases; junction bases not matched to a gene: 8. This CDR3 contains 14 residues. CDR3 bases: TGTGCCATCGGTTTCGGGACAGGACCCTACGAGCAGTACTTC. Translation gives CAIGFGTGPYEQYF.

This clone was seen only once. The chain joins TRBV30 to TRBJ2-5, with 15 bases lining up with TRBD2. V was pared by 3 bases and J by 0 bases, with 8 bases of the junction left unmatched. This CDR3 region has 18 residues. Germline V gives CDR1 GTSNPN, CDR2 SVGIG (reference sequence). CDR3 sequence: CAWRDGLAGGPDQETQYF. CDR3 sequence (DNA): TGTGCCTGGAGGGACGGACTAGCGGGAGGGCCGGACCAAGAGACCCAGTACTTC.

The CDR3 loop reads CASSLGAAYQPQHF. DNA for the CDR3: TGTGCCAGCAGTTTGGGGGCTGCGTATCAGCCCCAGCATTTT. The V call is TRBV27, the J call TRBJ1-5, with a tentative D call TRBD1 (6 bases). The germline V and J ends were trimmed by 3 bases and 5 bases, with 11 bases remaining between them. Germline-derived CDR1 and CDR2 are MNHEY and SMNVEV (reference sequence). The length of the CDR3 is 14 residues.

This clone showed up just a few times. The J gene is TRBJ1-4, the V gene TRBV28, with D possibly matching TRBD1 (6 bases). The CDR3 is 12 residues long. Germline values: CDR1 MDHEN, CDR2 SYDVKM. With 6 bases removed from V and 12 bases from J, the gap between germline ends came to 14 bases. CDR3 sequence: CASSHRATELFF. CDR3 DNA sequence: TGTGCCAGCAGCCACAGGGCGACGGAACTGTTTTTT.

The V and J genes are TRBV9 and TRBJ1-3; 8 bases line up with TRBD1. There are 15 residues in the CDR3. Germline assignment: CDR1 SGDLS and CDR2 YYNGEE. V shed 0 bases and J 5 bases; nucleotides not matched to a gene: 4. Here the CDR3 reads CASSVAGDRRNTIYF. In DNA, the CDR3 is TGTGCCAGCAGCGTAGCCGGGGACAGGCGAAACACCATATATTTT.

The chain combines TRBV27 with TRBJ1-3, with 9 positions matching TRBD1. Germline-derived CDR1 and CDR2 are MNHEY and SMNVEV (reference sequence). Trimming cost V 2 bases and J 2 bases; bases outside gene matches: 4. The CDR3 totals 16 residues. The CDR3 DNA reads as TGTGCCAGCAGTTTAGAGGGGACAGGGACTGGAAACACCATATATTTT. Protein: CASSLEGTGTGNTIYF.

The genes are TRBV5-1 and TRBJ1-6, with D possibly TRBD1 on 5 matching bases. This CDR3 has 14 amino acids. Germline CDR1 and CDR2: SGHRS and YFSETQ. The germline V and J ends were trimmed by 5 bases and 6 bases, with 12 bases remaining between them. As DNA, the CDR3 is TGCGCCAGCAGAGAGGAGGGGTCTAATTCACCCCTCCACTTT. Encoded protein: CASREEGSNSPLHF.

This clone appeared once. CDR3 region: CASSQGDRGGYGYTF. For the CDR3, the DNA is TGTGCCAGCAGCCAGGGGGACAGGGGAGGCTATGGCTACACCTTC. The rearrangement links TRBV7-6 to TRBJ1-2, with 10 bases matching TRBD1. Germline assignment: CDR1 SGHVS and CDR2 FNYEAQ. This CDR3 region has 15 residues. The J segment lost 4 bases and the V segment lost 5 bases, leaving 7 bases of the junction unmatched.

This sequence joins TRBV5-1 and TRBJ2-5, with D perhaps TRBD2 (7 bases). Germline assignment: CDR1 SGHRS and CDR2 YFSETQ. The CDR3 sequence is 19 residues long. V lost 1 base, J lost 1 base, and 23 bases lay in between. In nucleotides, the CDR3 is TGCGCCAGCAGCTTGCTCGCGGGGGCGACGGAAACGGCCCAAGAGACCCAGTACTTC. Amino acid sequence: CASSLLAGATETAQETQYF.

J is TRBJ1-2 and V is TRBV9, with 11 bases lining up with TRBD1. With 2 bases clipped from V and 3 bases from J, the junction kept 18 bases outside the gene matches. There are 20 residues in the CDR3. Germline V CDR1 and CDR2: SGDLS, YYNGEE. In DNA, the CDR3 is TGTGCCAGCAGCGTCCAGCCCACCCATGGGACAGGGGGTTACGACTATGGCTACACCTTC. Its translation is CASSVQPTHGTGGYDYGYTF.

The chain carries TRBV27 and TRBJ1-4; 9 bases are a match to TRBD1. The CDR3 has 15 residues. Germline V CDR1 and CDR2: MNHEY, SMNVEV (reference sequence). Losses at the gene ends were 5 bases for V and 8 bases for J; bases not matched to a gene: 9. The CDR3 here is CASSPNRGQEEKLFF. CDR3 in DNA: TGTGCCAGCAGTCCGAACAGGGGGCAAGAGGAAAAACTGTTTTTT.

This clone was seen a single time. The chain carries TRBV14 and TRBJ2-1; a weak D match, TRBD1 (6 bases). CDR3 size: 21 residues. Trimming removed 0 bases at V and 3 bases at J, with 27 bases between. Germline-derived CDR1 and CDR2 are SGHDN and FVKESK. The CDR3: CASSQDRVFGSNRALYNEQFF. DNA for the CDR3: TGTGCCAGCAGCCAAGATCGGGTATTCGGGTCCAACAGGGCCCTCTACAATGAGCAGTTCTTC.

The rearrangement uses TRBV28 and TRBJ1-6, with TRBD1 as a possible D gene (5 bases). The CDR3 is made up of 12 amino acids. Trimming took off 5 bases at V and 18 bases at J, with 17 bases between the two ends. Germline CDR1 MDHEN, CDR2 SYDVKM. The DNA of the CDR3 is TGTGCCAGCAGTGAGCCGGGGGGTATGCCCCACTTT. It is translated as CASSEPGGMPHF. The full variable domain, in which reference TRBV28 and TRBJ1-6 provide the parts outside the CDR3, is DVKVTQSSRYLVKRTGEKVFLECVQDMDHENMFWYRQDPGLGLRLIYFSYDVKMKEKGDIPEGYSVSREKKERFSLILESASTNQTSMYLCASSEPGGMPHFGNGTRLTVT.

The gene calls are TRBV7-6 and TRBJ1-3; D might be TRBD1 (6 bases). V was pared by 1 base and J by 4 bases, with 11 bases between. CDR1 is SGHVS and CDR2 is FNYEAQ in the germline V gene. The CDR3 runs 15 residues. The CDR3 sequence is CASSLGSRGGNTIYF. The CDR3, as DNA: TGTGCCAGCAGCTTAGGGTCCAGGGGAGGAAACACCATATATTTT.

The chain has TRBV4-3 and TRBJ1-3; 8 nucleotides line up with TRBD1. From germline, CDR1 is LGHNA and CDR2 YSLEER. The CDR3 is 18 residues long. Trimming at V came to 0 bases and at J to 0 bases, leaving 7 bases not matched to a gene. CDR3 nucleotide sequence: TGCGCCAGCAGCCAAGACAGGCAGGGGGCCAACTCTGGAAACACCATATATTTT. Translating gives CASSQDRQGANSGNTIYF.

The V gene is TRBV27, the J gene TRBJ1-1; maybe TRBD1 (6 bases). Germline V gives CDR1 MNHEY, CDR2 SMNVEV (reference sequence). The V end was cut by 1 base, the J end by 2 bases, with 11 bases between. There are 15 residues in the CDR3. In DNA form, the CDR3 reads TGTGCCAGCAGTTTATTTCGGACAGCCAACACTGAAGCTTTCTTT. Its translation is CASSLFRTANTEAFF.

The chain couples TRBV4-2 to TRBJ1-1, with D possibly being TRBD1 (6 bases). The CDR3 is 18 residues long. Deletions cut 0 bases from V and 0 bases from J, with 17 bases between. Germline CDR1 is LGHNA and CDR2 is YNFKEQ. CDR3 DNA: TGTGCCAGCAGCCAAGAAGAGGGGAGGGGGGAGATGAACACTGAAGCTTTCTTT. Protein: CASSQEEGRGEMNTEAFF.

V usage is TRBV4-2 and J usage is TRBJ2-4, with D perhaps matching TRBD2 (5 bases). Trimming stripped 0 bases from V and 6 bases from J, with 12 bases between. The CDR3 is 15 residues long. The germline gives CDR1 LGHNA, CDR2 YNFKEQ. DNA of the CDR3: TGTGCCAGCAGCCAAGATAGGCCACTAGGAAACATTCAGTACTTC. Protein product: CASSQDRPLGNIQYF.

The rearrangement uses TRBV28 and TRBJ1-1; TRBD1 aligns across 11 bases. This CDR3 region has 14 residues. V was clipped by 6 bases and J by 4 bases; unmatched bases: 4. Germline V gene sequence: CDR1 MDHEN, CDR2 SYDVKM. The CDR3 nucleotides are TGTGCCAGCAGAAGGACAGGGGGCTTCACTGAAGCTTTCTTT. This sequence encodes CASRRTGGFTEAFF.

The chain employs TRBV5-1 and TRBJ1-4, with 9 bases aligning to TRBD1. V shed 4 bases and J 5 bases; nucleotides not matched to a gene: 3. Germline V gene lookup returns CDR1 SGHRS and CDR2 YFSETQ. This CDR3 region has 14 residues. CDR3 amino acids: CASSRQGENEKLFF. DNA for the CDR3: TGCGCCAGCAGCCGACAGGGGGAGAATGAAAAACTGTTTTTT.

The chain links TRBV30 to TRBJ1-1, with D uncertain. Trimming removed 3 bases from V and 11 bases from J, with 28 bases in between. The V gene's germline CDR1 is GTSNPN and CDR2 SVGIG (reference sequence). The CDR3 contains 16 residues. Here the CDR3 reads CAWREGPEGRTSEAFF. The CDR3 DNA reads as TGTGCCTGGAGAGAAGGTCCCGAAGGGCGGACTTCAGAGGCTTTCTTT. The full variable domain, its missing parts supplied by reference TRBV30 and TRBJ1-1, is SQTIHQWPATLVQPVGSPLSLECTVEGTSNPNLYWYRQAAGRGLQLLFYSVGIGQISSEVPQNLSASRPQDRQFILSSKKLLLSDSGFYLCAWREGPEGRTSEAFFGQGTRLTVV.

V gene TRBV7-2 combines with J gene TRBJ2-7, with 7 bases lining up with TRBD2. Germline values: CDR1 SGHTA, CDR2 FQGNSA. The junction had 15 bases not matched to a gene; V was cut back by 5 bases and J by 2 bases. The CDR3 has 17 residues. CDR3 DNA: TGTGCCAGCAGCCGTCTGAGGGAGGGACCTAGGACCTACGAGCAGTACTTC. This encodes CASSRLREGPRTYEQYF.

The V call is TRBV6-5, the J call TRBJ1-6; 7 nucleotides match TRBD1. The germline V gene encodes CDR1 MNHEY and CDR2 SVGAGI. This CDR3 contains 16 residues. The ends lost 1 base at V and 4 bases at J; junction bases unmatched: 4. DNA of the CDR3: TGTGCCAGCAGTTACTGGGACAGTCGATATAATTCACCCCTCCACTTT. Encoded protein: CASSYWDSRYNSPLHF.

V is TRBV18 and J is TRBJ2-5; 9 bases fit TRBD1. Germline trimming cut 2 bases from V and 2 bases from J; bases unmatched to any gene: 9. CDR3 length equals 17 residues. Germline-derived CDR1 and CDR2 are KGHSH and LQKENI. The CDR3 reads CASSPSADRGGQETQYF. In nucleotides, the CDR3 is TGTGCCAGCTCACCATCCGCGGACAGGGGCGGACAAGAGACCCAGTACTTC.

The chain uses TRBV2 and TRBJ2-5, with D possibly TRBD1 on 7 matching bases. The CDR3 covers 12 residues. Trimming cost V 11 bases and J 1 base, with 11 bases left between them. CDR1 and CDR2 from the germline V gene are SNHLY and FYNNEI. This chain's CDR3 is CAGGTAQETQYF. DNA for the CDR3: TGTGCCGGAGGGACAGCCCAAGAGACCCAGTACTTC.

The chain links TRBV7-9 to TRBJ2-1; 10 positions match TRBD2. The ends lost 2 bases at V and 1 base at J; junction bases unmatched: 5. The CDR3 contains 17 residues. The V gene's germline CDR1 is SEHNR and CDR2 FQNEAQ (reference sequence). The CDR3 DNA follows: TGTGCCAGCAGCTTACTAGCGGGGGTAAGGTCCTACAATGAGCAGTTCTTC. This sequence encodes CASSLLAGVRSYNEQFF.

CDR3 protein: CASTRDRGYNEQFF. CDR3 nucleotide sequence: TGTGCCAGCACCCGGGACAGGGGATACAATGAGCAGTTCTTC. V gene TRBV5-6 combines with J gene TRBJ2-1, with 10 bases fitting TRBD1. The CDR3 loop spans 14 amino acids. Germline V lookup: CDR1 SGHDT, CDR2 YYEEEE. The V segment lost 6 bases and the J segment 4 bases; nucleotides outside the gene matches: 4.